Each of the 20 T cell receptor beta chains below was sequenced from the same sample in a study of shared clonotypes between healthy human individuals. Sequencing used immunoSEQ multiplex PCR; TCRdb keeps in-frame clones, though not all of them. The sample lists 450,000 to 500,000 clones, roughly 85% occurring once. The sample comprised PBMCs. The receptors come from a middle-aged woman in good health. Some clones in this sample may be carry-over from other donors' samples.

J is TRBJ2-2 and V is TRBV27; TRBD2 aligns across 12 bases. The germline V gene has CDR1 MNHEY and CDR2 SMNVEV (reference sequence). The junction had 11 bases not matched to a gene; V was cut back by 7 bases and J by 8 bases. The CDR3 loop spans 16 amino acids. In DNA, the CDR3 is TGTGCCAGCACCCCTCTAGCGGGAGGGCCCGGTGGGGAGCTGTTTTTT. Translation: CASTPLAGGPGGELFF.

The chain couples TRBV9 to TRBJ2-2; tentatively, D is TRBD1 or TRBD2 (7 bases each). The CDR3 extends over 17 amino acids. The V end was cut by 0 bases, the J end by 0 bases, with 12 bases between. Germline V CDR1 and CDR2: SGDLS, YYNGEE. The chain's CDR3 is CASSVAQGGPNTGELFF. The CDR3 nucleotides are TGTGCCAGCAGCGTAGCTCAGGGGGGGCCGAACACCGGGGAGCTGTTTTTT. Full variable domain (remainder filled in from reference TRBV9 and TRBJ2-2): DSGVTQTPKHLITATGQRVTLRCSPRSGDLSVYWYQQSLDQGLQFLIQYYNGEERAKGNILERFSAQQFPDLHSELNLSSLELGDSALYFCASSVAQGGPNTGELFFGEGSRLTVL.

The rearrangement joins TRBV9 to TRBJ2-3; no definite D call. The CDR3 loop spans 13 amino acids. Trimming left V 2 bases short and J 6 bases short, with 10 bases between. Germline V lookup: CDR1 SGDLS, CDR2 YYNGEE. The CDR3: CASSVGARDTQYF. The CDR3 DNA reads TGTGCCAGCAGCGTTGGAGCCCGGGATACGCAGTATTTT.

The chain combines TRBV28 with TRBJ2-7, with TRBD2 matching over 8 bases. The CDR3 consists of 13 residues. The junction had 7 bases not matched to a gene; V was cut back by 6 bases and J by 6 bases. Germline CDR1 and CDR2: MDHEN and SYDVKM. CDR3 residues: CASRLAGKTEQYF. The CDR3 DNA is TGTGCCAGCAGATTAGCGGGAAAGACCGAGCAGTACTTC.

The CDR3 region has the DNA TGTGCCAGCAGTGAATGGGGGGCTGGGAACATTCAGTACTTC. This codes for CASSEWGAGNIQYF. V is TRBV6-1 and J is TRBJ2-4; possibly TRBD1 or TRBD2 for D (6 bases each). Per germline, CDR1 MNHNS and CDR2 SASEGT. CDR3 length: 14 amino acids. V was trimmed by 2 bases and J by 7 bases, leaving 12 bases between them.

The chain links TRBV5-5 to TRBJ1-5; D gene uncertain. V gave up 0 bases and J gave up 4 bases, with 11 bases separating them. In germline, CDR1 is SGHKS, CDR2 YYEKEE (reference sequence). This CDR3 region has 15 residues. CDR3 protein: CASSLVAGENQPQHF. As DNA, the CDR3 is TGTGCCAGCAGCTTGGTAGCAGGAGAAAATCAGCCCCAGCATTTT.

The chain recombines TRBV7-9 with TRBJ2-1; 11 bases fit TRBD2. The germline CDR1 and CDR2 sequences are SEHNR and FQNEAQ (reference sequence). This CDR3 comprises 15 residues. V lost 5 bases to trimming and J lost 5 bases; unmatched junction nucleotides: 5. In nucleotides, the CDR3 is TGTGCCAGCAGCGCCGGACTAGCGGGTAACAATGAGCAGTTCTTC. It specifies CASSAGLAGNNEQFF.

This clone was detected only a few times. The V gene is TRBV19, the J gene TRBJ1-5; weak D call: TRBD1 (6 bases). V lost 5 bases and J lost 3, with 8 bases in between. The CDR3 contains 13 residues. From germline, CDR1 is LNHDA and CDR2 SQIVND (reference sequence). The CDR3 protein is CASSRTDNQPQHF. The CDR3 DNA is TGTGCCAGTAGTCGGACAGACAATCAGCCCCAGCATTTT.

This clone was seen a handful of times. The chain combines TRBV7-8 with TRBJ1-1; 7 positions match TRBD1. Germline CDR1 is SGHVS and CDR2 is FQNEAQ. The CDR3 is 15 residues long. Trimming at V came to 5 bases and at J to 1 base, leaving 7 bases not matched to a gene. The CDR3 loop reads CASSPSGTENTEAFF. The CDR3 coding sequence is TGTGCCAGCAGCCCCTCGGGGACAGAGAACACTGAAGCTTTCTTT.

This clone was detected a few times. In DNA, the CDR3 is TGTGCCATCAGCCCCGGTTCTATCTACACCTTC. Encoded protein: CAISPGSIYTF. The chain has TRBV10-3 and TRBJ1-2, with no clear D. Germline V gene data show CDR1 as ENHRY and CDR2 as SYGVKD. The CDR3 extends over 11 amino acids. V lost 6 bases, J lost 10 bases, and 12 bases lay in between.

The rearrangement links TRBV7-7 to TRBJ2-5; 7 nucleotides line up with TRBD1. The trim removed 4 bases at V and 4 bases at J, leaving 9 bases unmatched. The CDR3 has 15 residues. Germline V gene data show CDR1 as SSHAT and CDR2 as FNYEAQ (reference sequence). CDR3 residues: CASSSLAAGGETQYF. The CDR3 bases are TGTGCCAGCAGCTCCCTGGCCGCAGGGGGAGAGACCCAGTACTTC.

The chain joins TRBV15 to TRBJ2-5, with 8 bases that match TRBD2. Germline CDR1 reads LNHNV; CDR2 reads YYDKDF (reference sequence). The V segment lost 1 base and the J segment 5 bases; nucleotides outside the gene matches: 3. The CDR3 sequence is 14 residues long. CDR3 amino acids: CATSRGLASETQYF. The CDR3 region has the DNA TGTGCCACCAGCAGAGGACTAGCGTCGGAGACCCAGTACTTC.

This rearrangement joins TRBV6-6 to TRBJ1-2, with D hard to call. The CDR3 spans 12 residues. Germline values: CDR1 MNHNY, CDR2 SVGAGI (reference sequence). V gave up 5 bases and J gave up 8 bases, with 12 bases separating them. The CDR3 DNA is TGTGCCAGCAGTAATAAACTCGGGGGCTACACCTTC. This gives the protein CASSNKLGGYTF.

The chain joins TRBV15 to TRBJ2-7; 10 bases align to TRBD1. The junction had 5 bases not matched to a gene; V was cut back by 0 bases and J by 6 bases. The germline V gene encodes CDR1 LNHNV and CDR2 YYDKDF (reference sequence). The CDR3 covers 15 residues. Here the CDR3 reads CATSRETGGRSEQYF. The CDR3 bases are TGTGCCACCAGCAGAGAGACAGGGGGCAGGTCCGAGCAGTACTTC.

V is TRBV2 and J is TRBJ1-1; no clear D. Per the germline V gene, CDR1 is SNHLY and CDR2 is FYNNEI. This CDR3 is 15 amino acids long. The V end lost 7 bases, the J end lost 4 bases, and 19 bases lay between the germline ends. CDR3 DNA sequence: TGTGCCAGCAAAGTCTTGGAGGGTTGGCGCACTGAAGCTTTCTTT. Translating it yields CASKVLEGWRTEAFF.

CDR3 nucleotides: TGTGCCAGTAGTGGCTGGCACACCTACAATGAGCAGTTCTTC. This encodes CASSGWHTYNEQFF. The gene calls are TRBV19 and TRBJ2-1; D is uncertain. Germline V CDR1 and CDR2: LNHDA, SQIVND (reference sequence). The CDR3 contains 14 residues. V was cut by 5 bases and J by 2 bases, with 10 bases left in between.

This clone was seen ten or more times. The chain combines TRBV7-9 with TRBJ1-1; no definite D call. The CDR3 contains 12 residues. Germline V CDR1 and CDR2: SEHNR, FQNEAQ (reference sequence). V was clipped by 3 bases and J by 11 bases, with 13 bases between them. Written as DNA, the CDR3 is TGTGCCAGCAGCTTGGGCCGGGGAGGGGCTTTCTTT. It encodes CASSLGRGGAFF.

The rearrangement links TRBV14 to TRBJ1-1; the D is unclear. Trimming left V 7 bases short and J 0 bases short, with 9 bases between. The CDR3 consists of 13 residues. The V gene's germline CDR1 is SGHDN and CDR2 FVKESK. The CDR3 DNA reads TGTGCCAGCAAACAGTACATGAACACTGAAGCTTTCTTT. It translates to CASKQYMNTEAFF.

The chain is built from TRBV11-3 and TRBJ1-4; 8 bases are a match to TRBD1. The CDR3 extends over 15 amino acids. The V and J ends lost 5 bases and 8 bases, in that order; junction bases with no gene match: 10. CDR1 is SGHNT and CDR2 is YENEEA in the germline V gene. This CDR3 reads CASSPPGTGTEKLFF. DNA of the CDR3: TGTGCCAGCAGCCCACCCGGGACAGGTACCGAAAAACTGTTTTTT.

The CDR3 DNA sequence: TGCGCCAGCAGCCAAGACCGGACAGGGGAGTATGAAAAACTGTTTTTT. Translating gives CASSQDRTGEYEKLFF. The chain carries TRBV4-3 and TRBJ1-4, with TRBD1 matching over 9 bases. The CDR3 consists of 16 residues. With 0 bases clipped from V and 6 bases from J, the junction kept 5 bases outside the gene matches. Germline V gives CDR1 LGHNA, CDR2 YSLEER.